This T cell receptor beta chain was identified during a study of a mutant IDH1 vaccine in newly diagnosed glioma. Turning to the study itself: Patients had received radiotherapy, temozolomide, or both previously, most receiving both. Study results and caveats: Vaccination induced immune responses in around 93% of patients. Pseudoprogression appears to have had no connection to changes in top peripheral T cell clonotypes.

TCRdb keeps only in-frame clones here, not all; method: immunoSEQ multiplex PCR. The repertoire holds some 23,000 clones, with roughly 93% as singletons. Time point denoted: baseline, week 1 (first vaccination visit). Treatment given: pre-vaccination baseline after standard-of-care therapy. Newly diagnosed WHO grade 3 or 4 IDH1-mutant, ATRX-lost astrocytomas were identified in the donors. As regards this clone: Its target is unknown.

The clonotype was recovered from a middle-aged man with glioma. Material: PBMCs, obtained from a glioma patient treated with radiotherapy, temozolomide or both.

CDR3 DNA: TGTGCCTCGACCGGACAGGGGGCATGGGGCACTGAAGCTTTCTTT. Protein product: CASTGQGAWGTEAFF. The V and J genes are TRBV14 and TRBJ1-1, with 11 bases aligning to TRBD1. The length of the CDR3 is 15 residues. Trimming took 11 bases from V and 4 from J; bases not matched to a gene: 12. CDR1 is SGHDN and CDR2 is FVKESK in the germline V gene.